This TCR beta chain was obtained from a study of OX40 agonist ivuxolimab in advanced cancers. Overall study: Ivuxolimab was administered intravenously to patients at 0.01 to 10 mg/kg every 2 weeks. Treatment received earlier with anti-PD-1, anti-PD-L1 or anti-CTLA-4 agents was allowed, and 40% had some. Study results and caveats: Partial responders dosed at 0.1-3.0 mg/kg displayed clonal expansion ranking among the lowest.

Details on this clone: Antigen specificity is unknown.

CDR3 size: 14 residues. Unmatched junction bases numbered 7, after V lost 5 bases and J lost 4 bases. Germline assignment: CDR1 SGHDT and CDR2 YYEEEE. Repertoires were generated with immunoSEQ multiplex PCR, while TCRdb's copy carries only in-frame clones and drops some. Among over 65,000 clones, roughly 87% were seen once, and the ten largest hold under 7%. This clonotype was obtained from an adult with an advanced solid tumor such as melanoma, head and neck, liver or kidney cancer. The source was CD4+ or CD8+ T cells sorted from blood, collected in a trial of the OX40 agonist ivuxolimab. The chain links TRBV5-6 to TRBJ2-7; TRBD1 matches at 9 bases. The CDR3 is CASRAGTGIYEQYF. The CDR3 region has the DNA TGTGCCAGCAGGGCCGGGACAGGGATATACGAGCAGTACTTC.